A single sample is the source of the 17 T cell receptor beta chains below, sequenced in a study of blood T cell repertoires in COVID-19. The data were produced by immunoSEQ multiplex PCR, yet TCRdb's version contains in-frame clones alone and is incomplete. The sample has 50,000 or so clones, 75% to 85% seen once. The sample was peripheral blood. These receptors all come from a man aged 35 to 55 with acute or convalescent COVID-19.

In DNA form, the CDR3 reads TGTGCCAGCAGCCCCCGACGACTAGCGGGGATCACAAAGTTCTTC. It is translated as CASSPRRLAGITKFF. The gene calls are TRBV14 and TRBJ2-1, with 11 bases identical to TRBD2. CDR3 length: 15 amino acids. Germline V gene data show CDR1 as SGHDN and CDR2 as FVKESK. The V and J ends lost 4 bases and 14 bases, in that order; junction bases with no gene match: 13.

The V call is TRBV7-9, the J call TRBJ2-3; 9 bases are a match to TRBD2. The V and J ends lost 6 bases and 6 bases, in that order; junction bases with no gene match: 7. Germline CDR1 reads SEHNR; CDR2 reads FQNEAQ (reference sequence). The CDR3 sequence is 14 residues long. The CDR3 region has the DNA TGTGCCAGCAGTTTTCAGCGGGGGGCCGATACGCAGTATTTT. It translates to CASSFQRGADTQYF.

This clone was detected once. The chain employs TRBV2 and TRBJ1-6; D not certain. Trimming cost V 3 bases and J 7 bases, with 16 bases left between them. CDR3 length: 16 amino acids. Germline CDR1 reads SNHLY; CDR2 reads FYNNEI. The CDR3 nucleotides read TGTGCCAGCAGTGAGTCCACCCCGAGGAGGAATTCACCCCTCCACTTT. The encoded protein is CASSESTPRRNSPLHF.

CDR3 bases: TGTGCCAGCAGCAAGACACCGTTTTCGAACACCGGGGAGCTGTTTTTT. Its translation: CASSKTPFSNTGELFF. The chain has TRBV7-9 and TRBJ2-2; no definite D call. This CDR3 region has 16 residues. V was trimmed by 5 bases and J by 0 bases, leaving 13 bases between them. CDR1 and CDR2 (germline): SEHNR, FQNEAQ (reference sequence).

V gene TRBV24-1 combines with J gene TRBJ1-5; 9 bases agree with TRBD1. V trimming: 5 bases; J trimming: 3 bases; junction bases outside the gene matches: 4. The CDR3 extends over 15 amino acids. CDR1 and CDR2 (germline): KGHDR, SFDVKD. CDR3 region: CATSGTGVSNQPQHF. CDR3 DNA: TGTGCCACCAGTGGGACAGGGGTTTCCAATCAGCCCCAGCATTTT.

The chain couples TRBV18 to TRBJ2-6, with 10 positions matching TRBD1. The CDR3 covers 17 residues. The trim removed 3 bases at V and 5 bases at J, leaving 7 bases unmatched. CDR1 and CDR2 (germline): KGHSH, LQKENI. CDR3 bases: TGTGCCAGCTCACCCTCGGGACAGGGGACACGGGCCAACGTCCTGACTTTC. As protein: CASSPSGQGTRANVLTF.

This rearrangement joins TRBV5-4 to TRBJ2-3; 9 bases fit TRBD2. The CDR3 covers 19 residues. Germline trimming cut 0 bases from V and 0 bases from J; bases unmatched to any gene: 11. Germline V CDR1 and CDR2: SGHNT, YYREEE (reference sequence). DNA for the CDR3: TGTGCCAGCAGCTTGGGTGGAGCGGGGGGATACACTAGCACAGATACGCAGTATTTT. Residues: CASSLGGAGGYTSTDTQYF. The whole variable domain, filled in from reference TRBV5-4 and TRBJ2-3, reads ETGVTQSPTHLIKTRGQQVTLRCSSQSGHNTVSWYQQALGQGPQFIFQYYREEENGRGNFPPRFSGLQFPNYSSELNVNALELDDSALYLCASSLGGAGGYTSTDTQYFGPGTRLTVL.

V is TRBV30 and J is TRBJ2-7, with unresolved D. There are 12 residues in the CDR3. Germline V CDR1 and CDR2: GTSNPN, SVGIG (reference sequence). Between the trimmed V and J ends, which lost 4 bases and 2 bases, there was a span of 9 bases. This chain's CDR3 is CAWTPDAYEQYF. DNA of the CDR3: TGTGCCTGGACCCCAGATGCCTACGAGCAGTACTTC.

The chain employs TRBV11-2 and TRBJ1-1; D perhaps matches TRBD1 (6 bases). Trimming stripped 0 bases from V and 11 bases from J, with 13 bases between. The CDR3 sequence is 13 residues long. The V gene's germline CDR1 is SGHAT and CDR2 FQNNGV. The CDR3, as DNA: TGTGCCAGCAGCTTAGAGAGCCAGGGGACGGCTTTCTTT. It codes for CASSLESQGTAFF.

In its sample, this clone was seen many times. This chain links TRBV5-4 with TRBJ1-2; no definite D call. This CDR3 has 15 amino acids. Trimming removed 0 bases at V and 0 bases at J, with 9 bases between. Germline-derived CDR1 and CDR2 are SGHNT and YYREEE (reference sequence). CDR3 in amino acids: CASSLAGASNYGYTF. DNA for the CDR3: TGTGCCAGCAGCTTGGCCGGAGCGTCTAACTATGGCTACACCTTC.

This sequence joins TRBV2 and TRBJ1-5, with 12 bases identical to TRBD1. The germline V gene has CDR1 SNHLY and CDR2 FYNNEI. The CDR3 totals 14 residues. The trim removed 6 bases at V and 5 bases at J, leaving 2 bases unmatched. CDR3 in DNA: TGTGCCAGCAGCGGGACAGGGGGCGATCAGCCCCAGCATTTT. Translating it yields CASSGTGGDQPQHF.

The rearrangement uses TRBV10-3 and TRBJ2-1; D ambiguous. CDR3 size: 13 residues. Germline V gives CDR1 ENHRY, CDR2 SYGVKD. Trimming shortened V by 5 bases and J by 6 bases, and 11 bases separated the two germline ends. The CDR3 protein is CAISSFAANEQFF. CDR3 nucleotide sequence: TGTGCCATCAGTAGTTTCGCGGCCAATGAGCAGTTCTTC.

The chain recombines TRBV3-1 (or the pseudogene TRBV3-2) with TRBJ1-2; D call uncertain. CDR1 and CDR2 (germline): LGHDT, YNNKEL (reference sequence). This CDR3 contains 17 residues. The CDR3 loop is CAKCGLGSTGIRDGYTF. As DNA, the CDR3 is TGTGCTAAATGTGGGTTAGGGAGTACCGGGATTCGGGATGGCTACACCTTC.

J is TRBJ2-7 and V is TRBV14, with 7 bases matching TRBD1. In germline, CDR1 is SGHDN, CDR2 FVKESK. The V segment lost 3 bases and the J segment 0 bases; nucleotides outside the gene matches: 5. The CDR3 spans 15 residues. CDR3 bases: TGTGCCAGCAGCCATGACAGGGCCAGCTCCTACGAGCAGTACTTC. Translation: CASSHDRASSYEQYF.

The gene calls are TRBV5-4 and TRBJ1-6; a weak D match, TRBD1 (5 bases). V lost 7 bases, J lost 10 bases, and 12 bases lay in between. The CDR3 is 12 amino acids. The germline CDR1 and CDR2 sequences are SGHNT and YYREEE (reference sequence). CDR3 bases: TGTGCCAGCTCCCGATCAGGGTCACCCCTCCACTTT. It codes for CASSRSGSPLHF.

The chain couples TRBV6-1 to TRBJ1-2; D call uncertain. Trimming left V 3 bases short and J 4 bases short, with 6 bases between. Germline-derived CDR1 and CDR2 are MNHNS and SASEGT. The CDR3 consists of 12 residues. The CDR3 spells CASSDRFYGYTF. The CDR3 DNA follows: TGTGCCAGCAGTGACAGGTTCTATGGCTACACCTTC.

The V gene is TRBV3-1 (or the pseudogene TRBV3-2), the J gene TRBJ1-1; TRBD1 might be the D (5 bases). Germline CDR1 LGHDT, CDR2 YNNKEL (reference sequence). The ends were cut back, 1 base at V and 7 bases at J, with 13 bases in the middle. The CDR3 has 14 residues. The CDR3 bases are TGTGCCAGCAGCCAAGGTACAGGTCGGGTTGAAGCTTTCTTT. It encodes CASSQGTGRVEAFF.